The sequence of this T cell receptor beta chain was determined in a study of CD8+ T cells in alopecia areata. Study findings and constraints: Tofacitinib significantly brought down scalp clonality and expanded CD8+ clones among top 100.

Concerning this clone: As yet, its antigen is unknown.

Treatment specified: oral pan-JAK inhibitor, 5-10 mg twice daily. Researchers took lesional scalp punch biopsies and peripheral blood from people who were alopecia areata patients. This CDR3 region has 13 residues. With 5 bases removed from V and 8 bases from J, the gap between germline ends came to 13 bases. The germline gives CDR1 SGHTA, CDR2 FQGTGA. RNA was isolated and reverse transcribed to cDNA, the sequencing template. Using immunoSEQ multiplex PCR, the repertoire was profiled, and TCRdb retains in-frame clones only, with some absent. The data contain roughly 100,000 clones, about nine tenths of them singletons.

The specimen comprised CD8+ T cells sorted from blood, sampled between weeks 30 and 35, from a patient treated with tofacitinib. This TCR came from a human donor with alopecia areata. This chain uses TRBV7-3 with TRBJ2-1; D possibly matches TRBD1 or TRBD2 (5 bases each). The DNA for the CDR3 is TGTGCCAGCAGCGACATTGTGGGGGATGAGCAGTTCTTC. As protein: CASSDIVGDEQFF.